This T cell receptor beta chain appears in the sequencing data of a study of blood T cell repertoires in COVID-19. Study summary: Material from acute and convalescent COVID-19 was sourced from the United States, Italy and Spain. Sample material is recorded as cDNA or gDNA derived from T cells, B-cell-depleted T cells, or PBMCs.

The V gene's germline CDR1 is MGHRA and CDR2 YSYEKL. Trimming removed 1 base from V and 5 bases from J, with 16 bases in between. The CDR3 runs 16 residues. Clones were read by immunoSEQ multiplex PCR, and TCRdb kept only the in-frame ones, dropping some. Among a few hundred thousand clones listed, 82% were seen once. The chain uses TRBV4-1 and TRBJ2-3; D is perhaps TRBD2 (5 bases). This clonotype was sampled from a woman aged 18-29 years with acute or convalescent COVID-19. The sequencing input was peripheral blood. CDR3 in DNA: TGCGCCAGCAGCCAAGTAGGGTGGGAGCTAATAGATACGCAGTATTTT. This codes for CASSQVGWELIDTQYF.